The T cell receptor (beta chain) under discussion was sequenced for a study of liver allograft versus peripheral blood T cells. As for the study in general: Liver transplant recipients had T cell receptor repertoires compared between transplanted liver and peripheral blood. Study-level findings and limits: There were reportedly differences between T cell receptor repertoires inside liver allografts and those in peripheral blood.

By proportion, this clonotype is medium-sized. What it recognizes is unknown. One entry per CDR3 protein, called by TCRdb with MiXCR from the reads. The sample carries some 1,300 distinct CDR3 sequences, approximately 14% recorded once. CDR1 MDHEN and CDR2 SYDVKM come from the germline V gene. Trimming took off 2 bases at V and 12 bases at J, with 17 bases between the two ends. This CDR3 spans 13 amino acids. The chain links TRBV28 to TRBJ2-7; D is perhaps TRBD2 (5 bases). This sequence was found in a human patient who had a liver transplant. Among the T cells, some may be from the graft donor. The CDR3 here is CASSLPLPGERYF. CDR3 bases: TGTGCCAGCAGTTTACCGTTGCCTGGGGAGAGGTACTTC.